The rows below give T cell receptor beta chains drawn from one sample of a study of blood T cell repertoires in COVID-19. Assay: immunoSEQ multiplex PCR; the TCRdb copy retains only in-frame clones and omits some. The top ten hold about 5% of the sample, which has approximately 45,000 clones, 86% seen once. The sequenced sample consisted of peripheral blood. The receptors derive from a man aged 40-49 years with active COVID-19. Both conserved end residues are part of each CDR3.

CDR3 length | J gene | V gene | CDR3 protein
15 | TRBJ2-1 | TRBV7-2 | CASSSSRTRYNEQFF
16 | TRBJ2-3 | TRBV27 | CASRPNTGYSTDTQYF
15 | TRBJ2-5 | TRBV10-1 | CASSEGGTGGETQYF
14 | TRBJ1-2 | TRBV28 | CASRQGATNYGYTF
15 | TRBJ2-2 | TRBV18 | CASSPGQGSTGELFF
16 | TRBJ2-2 | TRBV11-2 | CASSPTTSGNTGELFF
13 | TRBJ1-2 | TRBV19 | CASGETETYGYTF
15 | TRBJ1-5 | TRBV19 | CASRTGGGSNQPQHF
14 | TRBJ2-2 | TRBV5-4 | CASSLAQSTGELFF
14 | TRBJ1-6 | TRBV6-5 | CASRSTAANSPLHF
15 | TRBJ2-1 | TRBV7-7 | CASSPGLASYNEQFF
14 | TRBJ2-1 | TRBV6-6 | CASSRDSGPNEQFF
19 | TRBJ2-2 | TRBV7-3 | CASSCRFRERYTNTGELFF
17 | TRBJ2-1 | TRBV5-1 | CASSLALSRHSYNEQFF
14 | TRBJ2-7 | TRBV7-3 | CASSLAGPPYEQYF
16 | TRBJ2-7 | TRBV18 | CASSLRRTSGRWEQYF
12 | TRBJ2-7 | TRBV20-1 | CSASIQGYEQYF
10 | TRBJ1-5 | TRBV28 | CASSDQPQHF
14 | TRBJ2-5 | TRBV5-4 | CASSPGGIQETQYF
15 | TRBJ1-1 | TRBV6-5 | CASSFGPLGDTEAFF
14 | TRBJ2-7 | TRBV15 | CATSREYAAKEQYF
18 | TRBJ2-3 | TRBV11-2 | CASSLDSGLAGGADTQYF